Reported below is one T cell receptor (beta chain). Antigen unknown. This sample's treatment: roughly 18 received Ad26.COV2.S at low or high dose, single or two shots; roughly five received placebo; per-sample allocation not given. Day 63 after the first vaccine or placebo injection was the time point for sampling. The donor was a Boston adult aged 18-55 years. These data originate in a study of Ad26.COV2.S vaccination and SARS-CoV-2 variants. Study-wide context: The donor was enrolled in the Ad26.COV2.S arm of the COV1001 trial.

V was trimmed by 2 bases and J by 7 bases, leaving 8 bases between them. This CDR3 region has 12 residues. Germline V gene lookup returns CDR1 SEHNR and CDR2 FQNEAQ (reference sequence). TCRdb's table, derived via immunoSEQ multiplex PCR, lists solely in-frame clones and lacks some. This table holds about 350,000 clones, 75% to 90% found once. General study points: After vaccination, substantial breadth of spike-specific CD8+ and CD4+ responses was reported. Vaccine and placebo recipients had similar non-spike TCR breadth.

The chain carries TRBV7-9 and TRBJ1-2; no definite D call. The specimen was peripheral blood, collected in a trial of Ad26.COV2.S vaccine versus placebo. This receptor was taken from a person between 18 and 60 years old who received the Ad26.COV2.S COVID-19 vaccine or a placebo. CDR3 sequence reads: CASSLMSLGYTF. As DNA, the CDR3 is TGTGCCAGCAGCTTAATGTCTCTTGGCTACACCTTC.